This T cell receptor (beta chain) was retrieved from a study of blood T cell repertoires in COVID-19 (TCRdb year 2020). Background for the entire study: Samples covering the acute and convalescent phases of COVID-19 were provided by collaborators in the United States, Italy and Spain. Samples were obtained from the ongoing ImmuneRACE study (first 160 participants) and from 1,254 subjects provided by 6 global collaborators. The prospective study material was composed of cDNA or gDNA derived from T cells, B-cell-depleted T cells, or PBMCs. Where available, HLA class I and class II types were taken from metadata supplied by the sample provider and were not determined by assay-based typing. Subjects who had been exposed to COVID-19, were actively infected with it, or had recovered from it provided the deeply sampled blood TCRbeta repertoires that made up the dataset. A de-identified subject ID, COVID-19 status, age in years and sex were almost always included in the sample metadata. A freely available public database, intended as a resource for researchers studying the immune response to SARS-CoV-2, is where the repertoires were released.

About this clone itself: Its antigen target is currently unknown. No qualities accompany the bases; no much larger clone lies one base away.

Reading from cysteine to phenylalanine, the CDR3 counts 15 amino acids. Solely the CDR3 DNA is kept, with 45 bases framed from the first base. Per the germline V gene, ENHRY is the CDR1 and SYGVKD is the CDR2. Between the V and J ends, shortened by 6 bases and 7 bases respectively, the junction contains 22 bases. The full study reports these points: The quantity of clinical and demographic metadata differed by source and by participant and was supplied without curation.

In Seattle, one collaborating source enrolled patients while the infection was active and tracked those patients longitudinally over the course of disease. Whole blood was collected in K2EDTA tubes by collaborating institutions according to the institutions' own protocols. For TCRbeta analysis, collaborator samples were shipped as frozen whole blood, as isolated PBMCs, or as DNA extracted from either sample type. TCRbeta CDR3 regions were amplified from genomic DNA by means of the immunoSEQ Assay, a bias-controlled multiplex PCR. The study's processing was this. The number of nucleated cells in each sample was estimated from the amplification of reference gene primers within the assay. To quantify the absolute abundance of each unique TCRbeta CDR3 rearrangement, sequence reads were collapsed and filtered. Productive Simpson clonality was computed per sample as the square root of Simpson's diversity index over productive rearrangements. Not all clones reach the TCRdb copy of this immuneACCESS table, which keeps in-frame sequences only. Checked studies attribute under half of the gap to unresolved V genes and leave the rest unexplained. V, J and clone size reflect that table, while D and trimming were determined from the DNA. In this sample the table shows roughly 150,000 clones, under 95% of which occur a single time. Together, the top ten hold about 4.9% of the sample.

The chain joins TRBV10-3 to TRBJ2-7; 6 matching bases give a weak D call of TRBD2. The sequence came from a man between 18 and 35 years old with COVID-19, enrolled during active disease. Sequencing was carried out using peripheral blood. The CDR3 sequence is CAISATDVLSGEQYF. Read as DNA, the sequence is TGTGCCATCAGCGCAACGGACGTCCTGAGCGGGGAGCAGTACTTC.